This T cell receptor (beta chain) came from a study of blood T cell repertoires in COVID-19. Study in general: COVID-19 samples, acute and convalescent, were from the United States, Italy and Spain.

Assay: immunoSEQ multiplex PCR; the TCRdb copy retains only in-frame clones and omits some. This table has 30,000 to 40,000 clones, around 87% appearing once. This TCR was sampled from a man in his 60s with active COVID-19. What was sequenced was peripheral blood.

The CDR3 region has the DNA TGTGCCAGCAGCAAAGAGGTCGGGGAGCTGTTTTTT. The encoded protein is CASSKEVGELFF. The chain joins TRBV9 to TRBJ2-2; no clear D. The length of the CDR3 is 12 residues. Germline assignment: CDR1 SGDLS and CDR2 YYNGEE. V was clipped by 4 bases and J by 7 bases, with 8 bases between them. The full variable domain, rest sourced from reference TRBV9 and TRBJ2-2, is DSGVTQTPKHLITATGQRVTLRCSPRSGDLSVYWYQQSLDQGLQFLIQYYNGEERAKGNILERFSAQQFPDLHSELNLSSLELGDSALYFCASSKEVGELFFGEGSRLTVL.